Listed here are 12 T cell receptor beta chains from one sample, sequenced in a study of T cell responses to AZD1222 COVID-19 vaccine. This table comes from immunoSEQ multiplex PCR, and its TCRdb copy is limited to in-frame clones, with some not included. The sample lists about 44,000 clones; 75% to 85% were seen once. Sample: peripheral blood, taken on day 0 of AZD1222 vaccination. The receptors shown here come from an adult in good health.

The gene calls are TRBV5-1 and TRBJ1-1; a possible D gene is TRBD1 (5 bases). This CDR3 has 15 amino acids. In germline, CDR1 is SGHRS, CDR2 YFSETQ. V was pared by 0 bases and J by 1 base, with 10 bases between. CDR3 DNA sequence: TGCGCCAGCAGCTTGGCCCGAGGGGAGAACACTGAAGCTTTCTTT. This translates into CASSLARGENTEAFF. Using reference TRBV5-1 and TRBJ1-1 for the parts outside the CDR3, the full variable domain is KAGVTQTPRYLIKTRGQQVTLSCSPISGHRSVSWYQQTPGQGLQFLFEYFSETQRNKGNFPGRFSGRQFSNSRSEMNVSTLELGDSALYLCASSLARGENTEAFFGQGTRLTVV.

The chain links TRBV7-9 to TRBJ2-1, with TRBD2 matching over 8 bases. After removal of 1 base from V and 5 bases from J, the junction contained 10 bases not matched to a gene. Looked up from germline, CDR1 is SEHNR and CDR2 is FQNEAQ (reference sequence). This CDR3 comprises 17 residues. The CDR3 DNA reads as TGTGCCAGCAGCTTAGGCAGTCGAGGGACTAGGGACAATGAGCAGTTCTTC. Its translation is CASSLGSRGTRDNEQFF. The full variable domain, rest sourced from reference TRBV7-9 and TRBJ2-1, is DTGVSQNPRHKITKRGQNVTFRCDPISEHNRLYWYRQTLGQGPEFLTYFQNEAQLEKSRLLSDRFSAERPKGSFSTLEIQRTEQGDSAMYLCASSLGSRGTRDNEQFFGPGTRLTVL.

This chain uses TRBV19 with TRBJ1-3; 7 bases agree with TRBD1. The CDR3 length is 16 residues. From germline, CDR1 is LNHDA and CDR2 SQIVND (reference sequence). V lost 6 bases, J lost 0 bases, and 8 bases stayed unmatched. Written as DNA, the CDR3 is TGTGCCAGTAGCCCCAGGGGGATCCACTCTGGAAACACCATATATTTT. Translation gives CASSPRGIHSGNTIYF. Together with reference TRBV19 and TRBJ1-3, the CDR3 gives the full variable domain: DGGITQSPKYLFRKEGQNVTLSCEQNLNHDAMYWYRQDPGQGLRLIYYSQIVNDFQKGDIAEGYSVSREKKESFPLTVTSAQKNPTAFYLCASSPRGIHSGNTIYFGEGSWLTVV.

This clone was observed a single time. The gene calls are TRBV6-6 and TRBJ1-2; the match to TRBD1 covers 8 bases. This CDR3 is 13 amino acids long. Looked up from germline, CDR1 is MNHNY and CDR2 is SVGAGI (reference sequence). V was pared by 2 bases and J by 8 bases, with 4 bases of the junction left unmatched. CDR3 sequence: CASSYKDREGYTF. The CDR3 DNA is TGTGCCAGCAGTTACAAGGACAGGGAAGGCTACACCTTC.

This chain connects TRBV3-1 (or the pseudogene TRBV3-2) to TRBJ2-7, with TRBD2 identical over 9 bases. V lost 0 bases and J lost 4; bases outside the gene matches: 4. There are 15 residues in the CDR3. Per the germline V gene, CDR1 is LGHDT and CDR2 is YNNKEL (reference sequence). CDR3 DNA: TGTGCCAGCAGCCAAGATTTAGGACTAGCGTACGAGCAGTACTTC. Encoded protein: CASSQDLGLAYEQYF.

This chain links TRBV3-1 (or the pseudogene TRBV3-2) with TRBJ1-4; no clear D gene. The CDR3 extends over 13 amino acids. V was shortened by 4 bases and J by 8 bases, with 11 bases between the two germline ends. Germline CDR1 is LGHDT and CDR2 is YNNKEL (reference sequence). CDR3 DNA sequence: TGTGCCAGCAGCCTTATACGGAACGAAAAACTGTTTTTT. It yields the protein CASSLIRNEKLFF.

The chain recombines TRBV5-1 with TRBJ2-1, with TRBD2 matching over 9 bases. CDR3 size: 15 residues. CDR1 is SGHRS and CDR2 is YFSETQ in the germline V gene. V shed 0 bases, J shed 8 bases, and the junction held 6 bases outside the gene matches. The CDR3 nucleotides are TGCGCCAGCAGCTTGGAGTTTAGCGGGAGTTATGAGCAGTTCTTC. Translation gives CASSLEFSGSYEQFF.

This chain uses TRBV27 with TRBJ2-3; unclear D gene. Germline V gene lookup returns CDR1 MNHEY and CDR2 SMNVEV (reference sequence). The CDR3 extends over 16 amino acids. Trimming took 3 bases from V and 5 from J, leaving 18 bases between them. In DNA, the CDR3 is TGTGCCAGCAGTTTCTCCCCCCGGGTGTCCGGAGATACGCAGTATTTT. This gives the protein CASSFSPRVSGDTQYF.

This clone was recorded many times. The chain employs TRBV7-9 and TRBJ2-7, with D tentatively TRBD2 (6 bases). The CDR3 length is 14 residues. Germline loops: CDR1 SEHNR, CDR2 FQNEAQ (reference sequence). Trimming pared 1 base from V and 2 bases from J, leaving 9 bases between. The CDR3 sequence: CASSLVGGAYEQYF. The CDR3 DNA is TGTGCCAGCAGCTTAGTAGGAGGGGCCTACGAGCAGTACTTC.

This clone was detected once. The chain combines TRBV19 with TRBJ1-1; D gene uncertain. Germline values: CDR1 LNHDA, CDR2 SQIVND (reference sequence). CDR3 length: 13 residues. With 5 bases removed from V and 0 bases from J, the gap between germline ends came to 7 bases. CDR3 DNA: TGTGCCAGTAGTGTCACCTTGAACACTGAAGCTTTCTTT. This gives the protein CASSVTLNTEAFF.

In nucleotides, the CDR3 is TGTGCCTGGACCCAGGGGGGCAATTCACCCCTCCACTTT. It translates to CAWTQGGNSPLHF. The rearrangement joins TRBV30 to TRBJ1-6, with 7 bases matching TRBD1. V was clipped by 4 bases and J by 7 bases; unmatched bases: 4. Germline V lookup: CDR1 GTSNPN, CDR2 SVGIG (reference sequence). The CDR3 extends over 13 amino acids.

The chain recombines TRBV6-5 with TRBJ2-7, with D perhaps matching TRBD1 or TRBD2 (5 bases each). Per the germline V gene, CDR1 is MNHEY and CDR2 is SVGAGI. Trimming removed 11 bases at V and 3 bases at J, with 8 bases between. The CDR3 has 10 residues. As DNA, the CDR3 is TGTGCCGGGGGACGCTACGAGCAGTACTTC. It encodes CAGGRYEQYF.